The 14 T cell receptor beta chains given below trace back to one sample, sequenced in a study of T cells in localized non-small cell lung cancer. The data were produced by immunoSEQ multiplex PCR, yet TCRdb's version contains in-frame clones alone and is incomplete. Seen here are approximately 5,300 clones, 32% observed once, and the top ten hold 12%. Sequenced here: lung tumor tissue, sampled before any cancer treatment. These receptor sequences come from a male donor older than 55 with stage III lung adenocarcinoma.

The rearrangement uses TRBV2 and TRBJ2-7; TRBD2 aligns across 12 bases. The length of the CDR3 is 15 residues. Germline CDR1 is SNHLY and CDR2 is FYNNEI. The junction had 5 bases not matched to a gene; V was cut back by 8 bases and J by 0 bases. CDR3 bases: TGTGCCAGCCGGGGGGGACTAGCGGGCTCCTACGAGCAGTACTTC. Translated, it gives CASRGGLAGSYEQYF. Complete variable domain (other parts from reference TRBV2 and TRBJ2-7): EPEVTQTPSHQVTQMGQEVILRCVPISNHLYFYWYRQILGQKVEFLVSFYNNEISEKSEIFDDQFSVERPDGSNFTLKIRSTKLEDSAMYFCASRGGLAGSYEQYFGPGTRLTVT.

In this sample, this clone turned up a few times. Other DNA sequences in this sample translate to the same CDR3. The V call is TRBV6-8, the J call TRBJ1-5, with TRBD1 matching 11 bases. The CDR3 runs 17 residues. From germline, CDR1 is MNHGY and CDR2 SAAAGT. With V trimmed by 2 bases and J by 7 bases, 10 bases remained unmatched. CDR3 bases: TGTGCCAGCAGTTACCTACCCCCGGGACAGGGGGACCAGCCCCAGCATTTT. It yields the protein CASSYLPPGQGDQPQHF.

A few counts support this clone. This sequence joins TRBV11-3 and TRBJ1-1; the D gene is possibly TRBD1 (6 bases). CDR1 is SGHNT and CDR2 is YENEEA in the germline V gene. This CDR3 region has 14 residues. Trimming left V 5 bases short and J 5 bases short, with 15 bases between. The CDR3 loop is CASSTPDRFTEAFF. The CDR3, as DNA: TGTGCCAGCAGCACCCCGGACAGATTTACTGAAGCTTTCTTT.

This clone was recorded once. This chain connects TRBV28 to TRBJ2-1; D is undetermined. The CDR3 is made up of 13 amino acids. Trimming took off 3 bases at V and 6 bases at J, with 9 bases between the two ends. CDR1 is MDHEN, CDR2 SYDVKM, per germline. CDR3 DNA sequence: TGTGCCAGCAGTTTGCGAGAAGCCAATGAGCAGTTCTTC. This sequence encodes CASSLREANEQFF.

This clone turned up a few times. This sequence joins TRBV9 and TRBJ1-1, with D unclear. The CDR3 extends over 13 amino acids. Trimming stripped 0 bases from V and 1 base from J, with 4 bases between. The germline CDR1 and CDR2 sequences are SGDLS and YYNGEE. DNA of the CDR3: TGTGCCAGCAGCGTAGTCAGGAACACTGAAGCTTTCTTT. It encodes CASSVVRNTEAFF.

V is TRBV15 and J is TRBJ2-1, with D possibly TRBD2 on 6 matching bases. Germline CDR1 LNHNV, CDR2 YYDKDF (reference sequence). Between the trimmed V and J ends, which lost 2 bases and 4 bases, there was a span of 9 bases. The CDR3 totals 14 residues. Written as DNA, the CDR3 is TGTGCCACCAGCAGATCCGGGGGTTACAATGAGCAGTTCTTC. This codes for CATSRSGGYNEQFF.

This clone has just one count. The CDR3 sequence is CTSSRIRTGLACIQYF. DNA for the CDR3: TGCACCAGCAGCCGGATCCGGACAGGCCTTGCGTGCATTCAGTACTTC. V usage is TRBV1 and J usage is TRBJ2-4; the DNA was not compared with TRBD1, the D call given in the table. TRBV1 is an annotated pseudogene. This CDR3 is 16 amino acids long.

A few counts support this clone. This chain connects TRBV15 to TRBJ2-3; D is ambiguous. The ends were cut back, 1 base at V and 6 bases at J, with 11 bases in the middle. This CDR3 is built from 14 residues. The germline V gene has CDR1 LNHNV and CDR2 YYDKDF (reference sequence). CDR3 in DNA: TGTGCCACCAGCAGAGGGATAGTTCCGGATACGCAGTATTTT. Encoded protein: CATSRGIVPDTQYF.

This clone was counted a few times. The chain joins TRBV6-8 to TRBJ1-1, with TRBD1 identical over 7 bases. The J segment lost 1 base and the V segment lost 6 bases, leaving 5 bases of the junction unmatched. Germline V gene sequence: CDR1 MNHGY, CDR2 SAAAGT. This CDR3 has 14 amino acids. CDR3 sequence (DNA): TGTGCCAGCAGGGTGGGACAGACGAACACTGAAGCTTTCTTT. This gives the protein CASRVGQTNTEAFF.

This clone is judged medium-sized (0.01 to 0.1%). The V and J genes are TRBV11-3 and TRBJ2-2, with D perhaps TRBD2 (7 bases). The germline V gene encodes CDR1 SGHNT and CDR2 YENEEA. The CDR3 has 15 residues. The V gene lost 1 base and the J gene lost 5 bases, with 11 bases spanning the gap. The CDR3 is CASSLGGGATGELFF. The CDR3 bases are TGTGCCAGCAGCTTAGGCGGGGGCGCGACCGGGGAGCTGTTTTTT. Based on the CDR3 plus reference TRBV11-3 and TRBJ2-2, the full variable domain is EAGVVQSPRYKIIEKKQPVAFWCNPISGHNTLYWYLQNLGQGPELLIRYENEEAVDDSQLPKDRFSAERLKGVDSTLKIQPAELGDSAVYLCASSLGGGATGELFFGEGSRLTVL.

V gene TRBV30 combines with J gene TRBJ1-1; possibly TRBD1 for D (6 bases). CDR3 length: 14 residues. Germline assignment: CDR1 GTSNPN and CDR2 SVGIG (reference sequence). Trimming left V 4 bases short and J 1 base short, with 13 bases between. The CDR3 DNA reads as TGTGCCTGGAACCGGGACAAGTGGAACACTGAAGCTTTCTTT. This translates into CAWNRDKWNTEAFF.

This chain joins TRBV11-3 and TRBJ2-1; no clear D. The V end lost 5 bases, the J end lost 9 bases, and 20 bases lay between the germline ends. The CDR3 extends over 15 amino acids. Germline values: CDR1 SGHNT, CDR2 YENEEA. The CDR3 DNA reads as TGTGCCAGCAGCACCCCCCGCCATTCATTAGGTGAGCAGTTCTTC. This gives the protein CASSTPRHSLGEQFF.

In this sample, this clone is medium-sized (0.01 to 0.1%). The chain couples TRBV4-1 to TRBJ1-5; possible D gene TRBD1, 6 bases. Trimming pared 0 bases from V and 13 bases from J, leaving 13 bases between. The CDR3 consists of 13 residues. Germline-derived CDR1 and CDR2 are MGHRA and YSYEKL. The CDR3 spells CASSQDGTSSQHF. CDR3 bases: TGCGCCAGCAGCCAAGATGGGACATCCTCTCAGCATTTT.

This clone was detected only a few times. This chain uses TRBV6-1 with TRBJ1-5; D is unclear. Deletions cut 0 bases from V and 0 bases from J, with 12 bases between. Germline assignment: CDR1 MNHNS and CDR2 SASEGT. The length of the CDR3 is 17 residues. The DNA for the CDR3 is TGTGCCAGCAGTGAAGCAGGCACACCGTATAGCAATCAGCCCCAGCATTTT. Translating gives CASSEAGTPYSNQPQHF.